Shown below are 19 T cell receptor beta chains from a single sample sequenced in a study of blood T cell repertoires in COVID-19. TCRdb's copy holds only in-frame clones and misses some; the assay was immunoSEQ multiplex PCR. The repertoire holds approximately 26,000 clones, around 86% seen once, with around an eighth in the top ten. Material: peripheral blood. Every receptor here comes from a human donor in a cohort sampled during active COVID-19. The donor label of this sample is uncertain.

The CDR3 region has the DNA TGTGCCAGCAGCCTGACAGGGGGAGGTGAAGCTTTCTTT. This gives the protein CASSLTGGGEAFF. The chain joins TRBV7-9 to TRBJ1-1, with 9 bases lining up with TRBD1. V gave up 5 bases and J gave up 7 bases; unmatched junction bases: 5. Per the germline V gene, CDR1 is SEHNR and CDR2 is FQNEAQ (reference sequence). The CDR3 length is 13 residues.

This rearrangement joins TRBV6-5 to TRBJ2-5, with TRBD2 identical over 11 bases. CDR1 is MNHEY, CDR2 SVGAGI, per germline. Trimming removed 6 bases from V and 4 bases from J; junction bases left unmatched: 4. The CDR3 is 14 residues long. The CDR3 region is CASSLSGGAETQYF. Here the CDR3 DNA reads TGTGCCAGCAGCCTTAGCGGGGGGGCAGAGACCCAGTACTTC.

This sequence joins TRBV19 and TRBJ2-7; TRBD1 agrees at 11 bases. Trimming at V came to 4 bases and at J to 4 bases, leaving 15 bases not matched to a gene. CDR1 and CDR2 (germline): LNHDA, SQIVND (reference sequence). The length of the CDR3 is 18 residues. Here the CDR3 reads CASSNLDRGRGPTYEQYF. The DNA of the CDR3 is TGTGCCAGTAGTAATTTGGACAGGGGGCGCGGACCGACGTACGAGCAGTACTTC.

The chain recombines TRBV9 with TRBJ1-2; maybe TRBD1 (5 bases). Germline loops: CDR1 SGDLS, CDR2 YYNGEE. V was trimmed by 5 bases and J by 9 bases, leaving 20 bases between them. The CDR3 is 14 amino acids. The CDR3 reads CASSADPLRGSYTF. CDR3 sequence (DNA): TGTGCCAGCAGTGCAGACCCCCTTAGGGGAAGCTACACCTTC.

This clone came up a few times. The CDR3 nucleotides are TGTGCCAGCAGCCAAAAACAGTTCACCGGGGAGCTGTTTTTT. Encoded protein: CASSQKQFTGELFF. V gene TRBV14 combines with J gene TRBJ2-2; D is uncertain. Germline CDR1 and CDR2: SGHDN and FVKESK. Trimming removed 2 bases from V and 4 bases from J, with 8 bases in between. The CDR3 extends over 14 amino acids.

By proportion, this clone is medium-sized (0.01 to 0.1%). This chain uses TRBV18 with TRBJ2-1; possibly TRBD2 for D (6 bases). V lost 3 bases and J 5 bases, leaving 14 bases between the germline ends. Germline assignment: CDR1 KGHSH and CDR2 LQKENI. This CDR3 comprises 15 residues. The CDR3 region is CASSPTTGVNNEQFF. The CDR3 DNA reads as TGTGCCAGCTCACCGACGACGGGGGTCAACAATGAGCAGTTCTTC.

DNA of the CDR3: TGTGCCAGTAGTATTCCTGGCCCCAGGCTCTATCAGCCCCAGCATTTT. It is translated as CASSIPGPRLYQPQHF. The chain recombines TRBV19 with TRBJ1-5, with D hard to call. The V end lost 3 bases, the J end lost 5 bases, and 17 bases lay between the germline ends. The CDR3 is 16 residues long. The germline V gene has CDR1 LNHDA and CDR2 SQIVND (reference sequence).

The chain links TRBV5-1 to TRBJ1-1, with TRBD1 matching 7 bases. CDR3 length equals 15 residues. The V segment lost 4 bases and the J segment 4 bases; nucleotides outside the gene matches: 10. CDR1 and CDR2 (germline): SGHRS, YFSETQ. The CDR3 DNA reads TGCGCCAGCAGCGTTACAGGGGCCCTAGCCACTGAAGCTTTCTTT. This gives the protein CASSVTGALATEAFF.

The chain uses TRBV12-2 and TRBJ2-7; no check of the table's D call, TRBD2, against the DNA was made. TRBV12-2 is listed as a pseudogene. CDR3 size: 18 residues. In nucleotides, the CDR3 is TGTGCAAGTCGCCTAAATCAAACGGTTCTCCCTATTCCTTACGAGCAGTACTTC. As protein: CASRLNQTVLPIPYEQYF.

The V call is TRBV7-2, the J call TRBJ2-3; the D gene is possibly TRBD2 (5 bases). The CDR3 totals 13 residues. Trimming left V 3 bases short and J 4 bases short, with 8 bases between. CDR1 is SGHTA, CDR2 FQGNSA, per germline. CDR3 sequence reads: CASSFGLSDTQYF. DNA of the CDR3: TGTGCCAGCAGCTTCGGACTGTCAGATACGCAGTATTTT.

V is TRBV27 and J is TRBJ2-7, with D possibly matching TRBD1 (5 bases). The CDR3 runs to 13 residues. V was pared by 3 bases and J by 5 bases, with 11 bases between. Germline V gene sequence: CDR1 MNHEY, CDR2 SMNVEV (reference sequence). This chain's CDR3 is CASSLNRINEQYF. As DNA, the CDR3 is TGTGCCAGCAGTTTGAACAGGATCAACGAGCAGTACTTC.

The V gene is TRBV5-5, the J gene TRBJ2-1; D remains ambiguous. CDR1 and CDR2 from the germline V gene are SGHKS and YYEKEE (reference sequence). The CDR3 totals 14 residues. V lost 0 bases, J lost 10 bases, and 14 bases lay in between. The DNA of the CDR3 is TGTGCCAGCAGCTTGGTAACCGCTCCTAGGGAGCAGTTCTTC. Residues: CASSLVTAPREQFF.

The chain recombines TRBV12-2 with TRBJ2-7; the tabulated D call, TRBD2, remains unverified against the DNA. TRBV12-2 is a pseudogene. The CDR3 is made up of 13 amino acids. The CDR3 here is CASRLVLASEQYF. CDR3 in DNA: TGTGCAAGTCGCTTAGTACTAGCATCCGAGCAGTACTTC.

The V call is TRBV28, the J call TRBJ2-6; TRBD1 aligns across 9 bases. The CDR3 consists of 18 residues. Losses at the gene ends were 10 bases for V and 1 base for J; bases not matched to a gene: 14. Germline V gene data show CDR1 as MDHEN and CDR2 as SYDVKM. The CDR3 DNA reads TGTGCCATCCAAGGCCGGGACAGGGAAAGTTCTGGGGCCAACGTCCTGACTTTC. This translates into CAIQGRDRESSGANVLTF.

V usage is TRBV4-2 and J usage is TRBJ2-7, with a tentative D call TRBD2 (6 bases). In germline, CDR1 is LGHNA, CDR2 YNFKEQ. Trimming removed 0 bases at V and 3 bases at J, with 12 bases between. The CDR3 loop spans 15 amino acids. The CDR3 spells CASSQEAGSDYEQYF. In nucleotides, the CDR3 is TGTGCCAGCAGCCAAGAAGCGGGCAGCGACTACGAGCAGTACTTC.

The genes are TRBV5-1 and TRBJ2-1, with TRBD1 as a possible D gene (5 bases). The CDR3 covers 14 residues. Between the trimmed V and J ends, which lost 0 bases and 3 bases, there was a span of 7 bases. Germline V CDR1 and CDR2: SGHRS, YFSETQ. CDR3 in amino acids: CASSLEQVYNEQFF. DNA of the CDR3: TGCGCCAGCAGCTTGGAACAGGTCTACAATGAGCAGTTCTTC. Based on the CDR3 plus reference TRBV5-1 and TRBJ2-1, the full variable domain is KAGVTQTPRYLIKTRGQQVTLSCSPISGHRSVSWYQQTPGQGLQFLFEYFSETQRNKGNFPGRFSGRQFSNSRSEMNVSTLELGDSALYLCASSLEQVYNEQFFGPGTRLTVL.

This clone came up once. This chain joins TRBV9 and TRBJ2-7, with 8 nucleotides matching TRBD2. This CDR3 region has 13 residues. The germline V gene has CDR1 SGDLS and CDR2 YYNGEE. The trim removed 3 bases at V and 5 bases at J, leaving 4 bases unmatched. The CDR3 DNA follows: TGTGCCAGCAGCGCCGGACTAGCCGACGAGCAGTACTTC. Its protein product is CASSAGLADEQYF.

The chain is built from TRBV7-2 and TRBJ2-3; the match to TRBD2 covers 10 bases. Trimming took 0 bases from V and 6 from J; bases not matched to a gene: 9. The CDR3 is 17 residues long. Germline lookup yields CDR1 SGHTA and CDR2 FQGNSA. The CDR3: CASSLAAPLAGVDTQYF. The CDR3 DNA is TGTGCCAGCAGCTTAGCAGCCCCCCTAGCGGGGGTGGATACGCAGTATTTT.

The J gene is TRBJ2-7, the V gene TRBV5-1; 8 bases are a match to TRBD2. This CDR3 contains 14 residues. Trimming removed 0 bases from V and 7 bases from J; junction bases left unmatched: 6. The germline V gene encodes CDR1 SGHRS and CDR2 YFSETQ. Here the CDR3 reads CASSLAASGSEQYF. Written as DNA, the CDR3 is TGCGCCAGCAGCTTGGCCGCTAGCGGGTCGGAGCAGTACTTC.